This T cell receptor (beta chain) was obtained from a study of T cells in narcolepsy. On this clone: The antigen is unknown.

Germline V gives CDR1 SGHRS, CDR2 YFSETQ. The CDR3 spans 16 residues. The junction had 9 bases not matched to a gene; V was cut back by 3 bases and J by 7 bases. Clones were sequenced by immunoSEQ multiplex PCR, and TCRdb holds only the in-frame ones, with some missing. The table has approximately 26,000 clones, roughly four fifths seen once; the top ten hold around 1%. General study results and limits: Comparing one patient's CSF and blood CD4+ clonotypes highlighted HCRT- and TRIB2-specific autoreactive clonotypes.

The rearrangement links TRBV5-1 to TRBJ2-1; 11 bases align to TRBD2. The sequence derives from a human donor in good health. The sequenced sample consisted of memory (CD45RA-) CD4+ T cells from blood. CDR3 sequence reads: CASSSILAGVGNEQFF. The CDR3 DNA follows: TGCGCCAGCAGCTCAATACTAGCGGGAGTAGGGAATGAGCAGTTCTTC.